This T cell receptor beta chain was found in a study of blood T cell repertoires in COVID-19. Patients of the Seattle cohort, enrolled during active infection, were followed longitudinally. The protocol was immunoSEQ multiplex PCR, while the TCRdb copy is restricted to in-frame clones and leaves out a portion. The table has 400,000 or so clones, 75% to 90% seen once. The V and J ends lost 3 bases and 6 bases, in that order; junction bases with no gene match: 8. Germline V gene data show CDR1 as SGHTA and CDR2 as FQGNSA. This CDR3 region has 15 residues. This receptor was identified in a woman between 35 and 50 years old with COVID-19, enrolled during active disease. Sequencing used peripheral blood. The chain carries TRBV7-2 and TRBJ2-1, with 7 bases aligning to TRBD2. CDR3 sequence reads: CASSFVSGKGNEQFF. CDR3 in DNA: TGTGCCAGCAGCTTCGTCAGCGGGAAAGGCAATGAGCAGTTCTTC. The full variable domain, with the rest looked up from reference TRBV7-2 and TRBJ2-1, is GAGVSQSPSNKVTEKGKDVELRCDPISGHTALYWYRQSLGQGLEFLIYFQGNSAPDKSGLPSDRFSAERTGGSVSTLTIQRTQQEDSAVYLCASSFVSGKGNEQFFGPGTRLTVL.